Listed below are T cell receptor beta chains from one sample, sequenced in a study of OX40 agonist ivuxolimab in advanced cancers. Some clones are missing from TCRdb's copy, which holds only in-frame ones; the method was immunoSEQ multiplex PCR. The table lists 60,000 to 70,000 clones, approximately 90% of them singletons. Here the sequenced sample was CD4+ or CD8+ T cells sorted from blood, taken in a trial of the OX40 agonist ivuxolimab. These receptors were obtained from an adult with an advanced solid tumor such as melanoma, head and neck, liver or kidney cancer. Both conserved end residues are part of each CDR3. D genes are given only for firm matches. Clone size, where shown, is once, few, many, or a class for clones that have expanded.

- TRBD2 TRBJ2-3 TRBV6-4 CASSDSTSGSDTQYF
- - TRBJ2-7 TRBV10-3 CAISESDGTTIAKEQYF
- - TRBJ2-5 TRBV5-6 CASTLRIREVHETQYF
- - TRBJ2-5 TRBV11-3 CASSSLLSQGLIRETQYF
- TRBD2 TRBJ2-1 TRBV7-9 CASSLDWGFSGPTYNEQFF
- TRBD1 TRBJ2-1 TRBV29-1 CSVDAPRQGDEQFF
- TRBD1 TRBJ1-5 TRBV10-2 CAGGQFSNQPQHF
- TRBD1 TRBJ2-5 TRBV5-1 CASSQTGTGMETQYF
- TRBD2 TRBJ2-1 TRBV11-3 CASSPNGGVSSYNEQFF
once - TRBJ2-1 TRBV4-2 CASSLIVAGTEQDEQFF
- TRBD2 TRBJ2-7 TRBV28 CASSSGLAGAYEQYF
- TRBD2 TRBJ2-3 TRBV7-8 CASSPAGLAGVTRPTDTQYF
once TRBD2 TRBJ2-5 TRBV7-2 CASSSVAGNQETQYF
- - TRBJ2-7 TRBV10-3 CAISESTAGESHEQYF
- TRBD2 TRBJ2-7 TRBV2 CASSVLTSGSLSEQYF
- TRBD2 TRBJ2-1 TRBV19 CASSRTGGLAGYNEQFF
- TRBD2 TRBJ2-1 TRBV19 CASSIVTSGANEQFF
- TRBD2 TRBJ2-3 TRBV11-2 CASSFRDYDTQYF
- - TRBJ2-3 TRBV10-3 CAISLESTDTQYF
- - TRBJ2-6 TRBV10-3 CAISESNLGRTPGANVLTF
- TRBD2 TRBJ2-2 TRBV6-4 CASPPESLADIPGELFF
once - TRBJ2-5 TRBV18 CASSPLYTQETQYF
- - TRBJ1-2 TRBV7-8 CASSLRGASYGYTF
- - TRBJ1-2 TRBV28 CASSFSSWDYGYTF
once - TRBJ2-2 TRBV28 CASSPYGAPNTGELFF
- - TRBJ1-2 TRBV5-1 CASSPGPSGNYGYTF
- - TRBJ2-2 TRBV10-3 CAISDLKRVNTGELFF
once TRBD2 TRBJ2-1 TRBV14 CASSHLVAGENEQFF
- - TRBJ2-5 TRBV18 CASSPGGETQYF
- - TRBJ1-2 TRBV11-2 CASAPSPAGDYGYTF
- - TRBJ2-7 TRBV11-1 CASSHRGLGAYEQYF
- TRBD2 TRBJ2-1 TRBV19 CASSQASGMAYNEQFF
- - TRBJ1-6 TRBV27 CASSSDPGYSPLHF
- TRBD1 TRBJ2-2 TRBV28 CASSRTGGGKNTGELFF
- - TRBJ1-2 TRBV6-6 CASTISALYGYTF
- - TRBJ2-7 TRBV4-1 CASSPRTGALDGEQYF
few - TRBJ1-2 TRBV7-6 CASSQNGEYGYTF
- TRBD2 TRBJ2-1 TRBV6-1 CATGIGLAGFNEQFF
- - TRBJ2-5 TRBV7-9 CASRRGWETQYF
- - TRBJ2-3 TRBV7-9 CASSPEGDTQYF
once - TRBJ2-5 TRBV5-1 CASILDETQYF
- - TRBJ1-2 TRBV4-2 CASSQEINYGYTF
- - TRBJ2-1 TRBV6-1 CASRARTANEQFF
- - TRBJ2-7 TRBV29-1 CSVSEGGDEQYF
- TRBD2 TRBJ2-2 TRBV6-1 CASSGTSNGELFF
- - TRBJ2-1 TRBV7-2 CATYDWGEQFF
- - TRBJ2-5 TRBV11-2 CASGTWGGETQYF
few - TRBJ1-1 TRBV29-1 CSAAEYTEAFF
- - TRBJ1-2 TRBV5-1 CASAEDGARGYTF
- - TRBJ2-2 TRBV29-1 CSVRPWGDTGELFF
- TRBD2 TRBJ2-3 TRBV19 CASSPYSGSQDTQYF
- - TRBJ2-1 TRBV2 CASSKLAGLPTDEQFF